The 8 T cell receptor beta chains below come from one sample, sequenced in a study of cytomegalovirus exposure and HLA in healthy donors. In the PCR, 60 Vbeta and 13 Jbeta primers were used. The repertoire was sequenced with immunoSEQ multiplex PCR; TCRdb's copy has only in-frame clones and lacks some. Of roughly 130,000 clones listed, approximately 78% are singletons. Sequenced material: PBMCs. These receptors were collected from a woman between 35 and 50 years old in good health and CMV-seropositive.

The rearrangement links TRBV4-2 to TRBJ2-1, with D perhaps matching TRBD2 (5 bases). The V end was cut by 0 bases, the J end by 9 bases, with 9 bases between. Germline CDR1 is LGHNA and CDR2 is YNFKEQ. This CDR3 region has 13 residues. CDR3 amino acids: CASSQEPEGEQFF. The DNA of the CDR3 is TGTGCCAGCAGCCAAGAACCCGAGGGTGAGCAGTTCTTC.

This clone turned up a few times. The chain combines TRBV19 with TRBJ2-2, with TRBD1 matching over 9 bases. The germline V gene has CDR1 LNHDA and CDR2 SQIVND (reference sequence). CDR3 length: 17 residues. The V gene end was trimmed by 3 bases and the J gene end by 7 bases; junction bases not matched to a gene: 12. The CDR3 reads CASSISVGTGIRGELFF. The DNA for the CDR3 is TGTGCCAGTAGTATCTCAGTTGGGACAGGGATCCGCGGGGAGCTGTTTTTT.

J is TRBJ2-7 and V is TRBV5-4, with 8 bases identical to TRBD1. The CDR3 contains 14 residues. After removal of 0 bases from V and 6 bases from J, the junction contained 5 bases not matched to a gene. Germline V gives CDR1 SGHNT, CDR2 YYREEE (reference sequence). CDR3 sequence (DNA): TGTGCCAGCAGCTTGGGGGACAGGCGCAGCGAGCAGTACTTC. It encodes CASSLGDRRSEQYF.

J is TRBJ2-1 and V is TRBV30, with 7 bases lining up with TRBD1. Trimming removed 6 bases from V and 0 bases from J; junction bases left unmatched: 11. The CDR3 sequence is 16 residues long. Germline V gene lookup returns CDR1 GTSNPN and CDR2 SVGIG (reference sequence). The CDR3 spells CACRRDRESSYNEQFF. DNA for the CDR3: TGTGCCTGCCGAAGAGACAGGGAGAGCTCCTACAATGAGCAGTTCTTC.

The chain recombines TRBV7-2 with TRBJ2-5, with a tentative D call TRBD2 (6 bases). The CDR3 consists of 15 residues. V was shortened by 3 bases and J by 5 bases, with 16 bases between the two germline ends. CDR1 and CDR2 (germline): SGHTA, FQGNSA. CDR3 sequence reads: CASSFGGEVWETQYF. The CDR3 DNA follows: TGTGCCAGCAGCTTCGGGGGAGAGGTTTGGGAGACCCAGTACTTC.

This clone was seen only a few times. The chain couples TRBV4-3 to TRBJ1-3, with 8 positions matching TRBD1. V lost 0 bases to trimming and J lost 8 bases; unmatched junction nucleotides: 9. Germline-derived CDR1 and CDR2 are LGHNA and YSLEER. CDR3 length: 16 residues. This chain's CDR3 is CASSQDGTGGTYTIYF. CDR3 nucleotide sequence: TGCGCCAGCAGCCAAGACGGTACAGGGGGGACTTACACCATATATTTT.

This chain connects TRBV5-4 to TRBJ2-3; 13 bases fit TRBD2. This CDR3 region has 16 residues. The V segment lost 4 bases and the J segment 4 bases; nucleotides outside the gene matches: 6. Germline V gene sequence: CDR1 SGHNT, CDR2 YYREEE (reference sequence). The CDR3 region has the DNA TGTGCCAGCAGCCAGGGACTAGCGGGATGGGCAGATACGCAGTATTTT. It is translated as CASSQGLAGWADTQYF.

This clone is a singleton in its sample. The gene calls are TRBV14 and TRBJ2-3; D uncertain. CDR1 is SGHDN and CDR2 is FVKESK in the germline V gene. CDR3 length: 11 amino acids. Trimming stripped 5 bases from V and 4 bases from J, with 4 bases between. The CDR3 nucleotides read TGTGCCAGCAGCGGCTCAGATACGCAGTATTTT. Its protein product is CASSGSDTQYF.